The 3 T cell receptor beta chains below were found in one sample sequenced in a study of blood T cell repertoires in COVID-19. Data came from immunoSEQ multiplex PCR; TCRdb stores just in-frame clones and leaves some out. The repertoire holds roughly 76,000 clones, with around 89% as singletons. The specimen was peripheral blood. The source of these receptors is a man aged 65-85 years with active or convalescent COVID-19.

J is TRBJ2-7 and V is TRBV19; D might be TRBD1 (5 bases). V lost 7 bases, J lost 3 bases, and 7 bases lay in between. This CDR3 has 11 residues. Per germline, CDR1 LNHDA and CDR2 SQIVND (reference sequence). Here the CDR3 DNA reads TGTGCCAGTAAAGGGGTCTACGAGCAGTACTTC. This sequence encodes CASKGVYEQYF.

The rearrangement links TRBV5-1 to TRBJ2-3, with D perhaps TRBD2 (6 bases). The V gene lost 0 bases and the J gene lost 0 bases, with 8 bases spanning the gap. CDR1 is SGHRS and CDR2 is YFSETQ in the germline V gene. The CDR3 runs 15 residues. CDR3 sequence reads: CASSLVAGSTDTQYF. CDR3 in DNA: TGCGCCAGCAGCTTGGTGGCGGGAAGCACAGATACGCAGTATTTT. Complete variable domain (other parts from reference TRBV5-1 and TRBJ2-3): KAGVTQTPRYLIKTRGQQVTLSCSPISGHRSVSWYQQTPGQGLQFLFEYFSETQRNKGNFPGRFSGRQFSNSRSEMNVSTLELGDSALYLCASSLVAGSTDTQYFGPGTRLTVL.

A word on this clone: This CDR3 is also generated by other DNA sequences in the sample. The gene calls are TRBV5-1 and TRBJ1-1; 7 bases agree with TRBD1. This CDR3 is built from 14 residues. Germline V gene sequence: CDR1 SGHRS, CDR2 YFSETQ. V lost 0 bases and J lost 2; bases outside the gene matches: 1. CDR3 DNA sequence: TGCGCCAGCAGCTTGGTAGGGGGCAACACTGAAGCTTTCTTT. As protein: CASSLVGGNTEAFF.